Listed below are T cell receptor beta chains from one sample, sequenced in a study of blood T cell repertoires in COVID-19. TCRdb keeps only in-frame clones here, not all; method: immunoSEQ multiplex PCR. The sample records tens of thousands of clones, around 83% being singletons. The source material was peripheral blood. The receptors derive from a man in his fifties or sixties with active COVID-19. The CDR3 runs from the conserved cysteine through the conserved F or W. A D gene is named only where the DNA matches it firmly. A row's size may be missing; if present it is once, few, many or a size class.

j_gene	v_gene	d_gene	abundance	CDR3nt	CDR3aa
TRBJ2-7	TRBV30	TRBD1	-	TGTGCCTGGGGGATGGACAGGGGGCGCGAGCAGTACTTC	CAWGMDRGREQYF
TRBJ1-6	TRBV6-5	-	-	TGTGCCAGCAGTTACCCGAGGACGGGCGGGTCTTCACCCCTCCACTTT	CASSYPRTGGSSPLHF
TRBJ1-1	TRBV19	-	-	TGTGCCAGTAGTAGGGGGGGCCTGAACACTGAAGCTTTCTTT	CASSRGGLNTEAFF
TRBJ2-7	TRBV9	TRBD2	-	TGTGCCAGCAGCCCCCGGGAACTAGCGGGGGGTAACGAGCAGTACTTC	CASSPRELAGGNEQYF
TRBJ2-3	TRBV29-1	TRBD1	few	TGCAGCGTTGAACGACAGGGGAAAGATACGCAGTATTTT	CSVERQGKDTQYF
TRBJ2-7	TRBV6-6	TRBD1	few	TGTGCCAGCAGTTTACCCCGAGGACAGGGGGGCTACGAGCAGTACTTC	CASSLPRGQGGYEQYF
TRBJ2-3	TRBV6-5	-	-	TGTGCCAGCAGGCGGGACGGAGACACAGATACGCAGTATTTT	CASRRDGDTDTQYF
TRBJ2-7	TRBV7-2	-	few	TGTGCCAGCAGCTTAGGCCCCGGGGGGCGGGCTTACGAGCAGTACTTC	CASSLGPGGRAYEQYF
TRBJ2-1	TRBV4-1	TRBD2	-	TGCGCCAGCAGCCAATCCGGGACTAGCGGATACAATGAGCAGTTCTTC	CASSQSGTSGYNEQFF
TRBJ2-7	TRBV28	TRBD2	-	TGTGCCAGCAGACGTACCGGGACTAGAATTTCCTACGAGCAGTACTTC	CASRRTGTRISYEQYF
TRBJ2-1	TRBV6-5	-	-	TGTGCCAGCAGCGGGGGCTACAATGAGCAGTTCTTC	CASSGGYNEQFF
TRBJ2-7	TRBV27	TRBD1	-	TGTGCCAGCAGTTTACGGGACAGGGCGTCGGGCCTCGGTTACGAGCAGTACTTC	CASSLRDRASGLGYEQYF
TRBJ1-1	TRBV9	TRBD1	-	TGTGCCAGCACCCCGGACAGGATCGGCACTGAAGCTTTCTTT	CASTPDRIGTEAFF
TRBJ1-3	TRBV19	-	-	TGTGCCAGTTCTCTACGGACTTCTGGAAACACCATATATTTT	CASSLRTSGNTIYF